A selection of T cell receptor beta chains follows, all from one sample in a study of early T cells in non-severe SARS-CoV-2 infection. TCRdb re-analysed the 5' RACE reads in MiXCR, keeping a single row per CDR3 protein. Here the sample spans under 95,000 distinct CDR3 sequences, roughly 12% being singletons. The source material was whole blood. All receptors come from an adult who was a healthcare worker with PCR-confirmed SARS-CoV-2 infection or an uninfected control (not recorded which). Both conserved end residues are trimmed from each CDR3. The D gene is left open where the match is weak.

V gene	D gene	J gene	CDR3 protein
TRBV3-1	.	TRBJ2-7	ASSPVTGNSYEQY
TRBV28	.	TRBJ2-1	ASGRVSTEQF
TRBV28	.	TRBJ1-2	ASSLGQNYGYT
TRBV12-3/TRBV12-4	.	TRBJ2-4	ASSLVRGRLAKNIQY
TRBV20-1	.	TRBJ2-7	SARDPRTYEQY
TRBV7-9	TRBD2	TRBJ2-1	ASSLGILAGPSDDNEQF
TRBV29-1	.	TRBJ2-7	SVDWGQDEQY
TRBV5-8	.	TRBJ2-2	ASSSEGGYTGELF
TRBV10-1	TRBD1	TRBJ2-3	ASSARGLSTDTQY
TRBV7-9	.	TRBJ2-6	ASSPPFRFSGANVLT
TRBV9	.	TRBJ2-3	ASSPVGGRGSGGTDTQY
TRBV7-9	TRBD2	TRBJ2-1	ASSLAWTSGSGNNEQF
TRBV6-1	TRBD1	TRBJ2-7	ASSPLGTGGGEQY
TRBV5-5	.	TRBJ1-4	ASSLVGDRKRGEKLF
TRBV12-3/TRBV12-4	.	TRBJ2-5	ASSLTDTQETQY
TRBV12-3/TRBV12-4	TRBD2	TRBJ2-1	ASISGGGYKF
TRBV5-1	.	TRBJ2-3	ASSLSLVRTDTQY
TRBV29-1	.	TRBJ2-7	SVRTVSYEQY
TRBV6-1	TRBD1	TRBJ2-5	ASRKDSTGGTQY
TRBV6-5	TRBD1	TRBJ2-2	ASRTPGTGYTGELF
TRBV21-1	.	TRBJ2-7	ASSKRQGLNYEQY
TRBV27	.	TRBJ2-5	ASSSALGQETQY
TRBV20-1	TRBD1	TRBJ1-2	SAGADRGGSHGYT
TRBV7-7	TRBD2	TRBJ2-5	ASSPRGGSLPIMETQY
TRBV6-1	.	TRBJ1-2	ASRFSGANYGYT
TRBV12-3/TRBV12-4	.	TRBJ1-5	ASSSGQPGQPQH
TRBV7-2	.	TRBJ2-7	ASSLGLRSHEQY
TRBV4-1	.	TRBJ1-4	ASSQERVEALTNEKLF
TRBV5-5	.	TRBJ2-2	ASRTRYANTGELF
TRBV28	TRBD1	TRBJ2-6	ASSAGGAGANVLT
TRBV5-1	.	TRBJ2-5	ASSLDHRTQY
TRBV10-3	TRBD1	TRBJ2-1	AISRRQGSNEQF
TRBV28	TRBD2	TRBJ2-2	ASTGTSSPNTGELF
TRBV6-2/TRBV6-3	.	TRBJ2-7	ASSYGSLQGYEQY
TRBV20-1	TRBD2	TRBJ2-4	SASGREGENIQY
TRBV19	TRBD1	TRBJ1-2	ASSINTGANYGYT
TRBV27	.	TRBJ2-1	ASSQGGANNEQF
TRBV20-1	TRBD1	TRBJ2-7	SATSIDRAHGEQY
TRBV6-2/TRBV6-3	.	TRBJ1-2	ASSYGQAYGYT
TRBV10-3	.	TRBJ2-1	AISAGSGVGYNEQF
TRBV29-1	.	TRBJ2-3	SVEVAKSTDTQY
TRBV6-1	.	TRBJ2-6	ASSEGGGAGANVLT
TRBV29-1	.	TRBJ1-5	SVTWGAGQPQH
TRBV28	.	TRBJ2-1	ASSWQGGNEQF
TRBV28	.	TRBJ2-1	ASREGLVSYNEQF